Given below is one T cell receptor (beta chain) in context. The antigen it binds to is not known. No base quality information exists; no much larger clone differs at one position. This entry belongs to a study of blood T cell repertoires in COVID-19 (dated by TCRdb to 2018 to 2021). Study-wide context: Samples covering the acute and convalescent phases of COVID-19 were provided by collaborators in the United States, Italy and Spain. A de-identified subject ID, COVID-19 status, age in years and sex were almost always included in the sample metadata. Where HLA class I and class II types were available, the types were taken from metadata supplied by the sample provider, not from assay-based typing. The repertoires were released in a freely available public database meant as a resource for research on the immune response to SARS-CoV-2. The prospective study material was composed of cDNA or gDNA derived from T cells, B-cell-depleted T cells, or PBMCs. Deeply sampled blood TCRbeta repertoires from subjects exposed to, actively infected with, or recovered from COVID-19 were included in the dataset. The samples were drawn from the first 160 participants of the ongoing ImmuneRACE study and from some 1,300 subjects provided by 6 global collaborators. General study outcomes and caveats: How much clinical and demographic metadata was included differed by source and by participant, and the metadata was provided uncurated.

From the cysteine through the phenylalanine, the CDR3 covers 13 amino acids. Only CDR3 DNA remains: 39 bases, in frame from the first base. The germline V gene (reference sequence) yields SEHNR for CDR1 and FQNEAQ for CDR2. The trim is 4 bases for V and 8 bases for J, with a gap of 12 bases between the germline ends. TCRbeta CDR3 regions were amplified from genomic DNA by means of the immunoSEQ Assay, a bias-controlled multiplex PCR. Per the original workflow: The number of nucleated cells in each sample was estimated from the amplification of reference gene primers within the assay. To quantify the absolute abundance of each unique TCRbeta CDR3 rearrangement, sequence reads were collapsed and filtered. For each sample, productive Simpson clonality was calculated by taking the square root of Simpson's diversity index across productive rearrangements. Drawn from immuneACCESS, this table holds only the in-frame rearrangements with V and J called that TCRdb kept. Clones are partly lost; checked studies trace under half to an unresolved V gene and leave the rest unexplained. V, J and clone size are those of that table, while D and trimming were read from the DNA. The sample table contains about 98,000 clones; only one count was recorded for about 90% of them. The ten largest clones capture 4.5% of the sample.

The collaborating institutions used their own protocols to collect whole blood in K2EDTA tubes. For TCRbeta analysis, collaborator samples were shipped as frozen whole blood, as isolated PBMCs, or as DNA extracted from either sample type. The receptor comes from a man in his sixties or seventies with acute or convalescent COVID-19. Input material: peripheral blood. The rearranged segments are TRBV7-9 and TRBJ2-1; the D region possibly corresponds to TRBD1 (6 bases align). The sequenced DNA is TGTGCCAGCAGCTCATTAGCAGGGGATGAGCAGTTCTTC. It translates to CASSSLAGDEQFF.